This TCR beta chain was sequenced during a study of blood T cell repertoires in COVID-19. Study information: Material from acute and convalescent COVID-19 was sourced from the United States, Italy and Spain.

In this sample, this clone turned up once. Original handling: Nucleated cell counts were estimated from reference gene primer amplification. Profiling relied on immunoSEQ multiplex PCR, and the TCRdb table lists in-frame clones only, not all of them. The V and J calls and clone size are taken from that table; D and trimming were inferred from the DNA. The repertoire holds 80,000 or so clones, with roughly 86% as singletons. The receptor was derived from a woman between 55 and 75 years old with acute or convalescent COVID-19. Sequenced material: peripheral blood.

CDR3 sequence reads: CASSLGQGWDEQYF. In DNA, the CDR3 is TGTGCCAGCAGCTTAGGACAGGGGTGGGACGAGCAGTACTTC. The V gene is TRBV7-2, the J gene TRBJ2-7; 8 bases line up with TRBD1. The CDR3 runs to 14 residues. V shed 1 base, J shed 5 bases, and the junction held 4 bases outside the gene matches. The V gene's germline CDR1 is SGHTA and CDR2 FQGNSA. Using reference TRBV7-2 and TRBJ2-7 for the parts outside the CDR3, the full variable domain is GAGVSQSPSNKVTEKGKDVELRCDPISGHTALYWYRQSLGQGLEFLIYFQGNSAPDKSGLPSDRFSAERTGGSVSTLTIQRTQQEDSAVYLCASSLGQGWDEQYFGPGTRLTVT.